This T cell receptor beta chain is drawn from a study of T cell responses to AZD1222 COVID-19 vaccine. Study results and caveats: Receipt of two AZD1222 doses was followed by a rise in Spike-specific TCR breadth and depth.

This clone appeared once. Its antigen is undetermined. Germline CDR1 reads SGHTA; CDR2 reads FQGNSA. V was cut by 2 bases and J by 4 bases, with 11 bases left in between. The CDR3 runs to 14 residues. The assay was immunoSEQ multiplex PCR, and TCRdb's table has in-frame clones only and misses some. The sample includes some 150,000 clones, 88% seen only once; the top ten take 5.5% to 8.5%. This sequence was found in an adult who had recovered from COVID-19. V and J are TRBV7-2 and TRBJ2-5; possible D gene TRBD2, 7 bases. The source material was peripheral blood, sampled after recovery from COVID-19. The CDR3 DNA sequence: TGTGCCAGCAGCTTATACGGGGGGCCAGAGACCCAGTACTTC. Its protein is CASSLYGGPETQYF.